Listed here is a single TCR beta chain. All donors were Caucasian adults living in Nashville, Tennessee. In the CD4+ fraction, cells were divided into CD45RA+ naive and CD45RA-negative memory subsets. This entry belongs to a study of shared clonotypes between healthy human individuals. Measured with immunoSEQ multiplex PCR; TCRdb has only the in-frame clones, and not every one. The sample records about 1,500,000 clones, around 97% being singletons. The CDR3 sequence is 15 residues long. Germline CDR1 reads MDHEN; CDR2 reads SYDVKM. The V and J ends lost 5 bases and 5 bases respectively, with 15 bases between them.

The sample consisted of naive CD4+ T cells sorted from blood. Regarding subset: CD45RA+ positively selected. The V call is TRBV28, the J call TRBJ2-2; D is tentatively TRBD1 or TRBD2 (5 bases each). This receptor was identified in a man aged 25-45 years in good health. This CDR3 is CASSPPGPWTGELFF. CDR3 sequence (DNA): TGTGCCAGCAGTCCGCCGGGACCTTGGACCGGGGAGCTGTTTTTT.